This TCR beta chain was identified during a study of monozygotic twins with cystic fibrosis. Of note for this clone: The antigen is undetermined.

Study results and caveats: The repertoire was suggested to be naive-dominated, clonality median about 0.0095.

Produced via immunoSEQ multiplex PCR; TCRdb's table is partial and in-frame only. The profile shows 35,000 or so clones, about 80% of them singletons. The sample consisted of blood. The sequence was obtained from a girl aged 2 to 10 with cystic fibrosis.

CDR3 loop: CARGRDGYTF. The CDR3 coding sequence is TGTGCCAGGGGAAGGGATGGCTACACCTTC. V usage is TRBV2 and J usage is TRBJ1-2; D is unclear. The CDR3 loop spans 10 amino acids. Trimming pared 9 bases from V and 6 bases from J, leaving 8 bases between. The germline CDR1 and CDR2 sequences are SNHLY and FYNNEI.